Below are 9 T cell receptor beta chains sequenced from a single sample in a study of T-cell memory formation after mild COVID-19. TCRdb recomputed calls from the 5' RACE reads with MiXCR, one row per CDR3 protein. The sample lists around 340,000 distinct CDR3 sequences; approximately 15% were seen once. Sequencing used PBMCs or a T cell subset sorted from them (not recorded which). The receptors were sampled from a young man who had mild COVID-19 (a few samples of this study predate the infection). Cell type and time point are not known.

The rearrangement joins TRBV20-1 to TRBJ2-5; 9 bases are a match to TRBD1. This CDR3 has 15 residues. The J segment lost 2 bases and the V segment lost 6 bases, leaving 10 bases of the junction unmatched. CDR1 is DFQATT, CDR2 SNEGSKA, per germline (reference sequence). Here the CDR3 DNA reads TGCAGTGCGGTGGGACAGGGTAGAGGACAAGAGACCCAGTACTTC. This translates into CSAVGQGRGQETQYF.

The chain combines TRBV5-1 with TRBJ1-2, with D unresolved. The CDR3 length is 14 residues. Per the germline V gene, CDR1 is SGHRS and CDR2 is YFSETQ. V gave up 0 bases and J gave up 7 bases, with 13 bases separating them. The CDR3 nucleotides read TGCGCCAGCAGCTTGGCCGCGGGGTCTCCTGGCTACACCTTC. Its protein is CASSLAAGSPGYTF.

The table lists this clonotype with a count of one. CDR3 in DNA: TGCAGTGCTAGGTTTGGCGGGGTCAACCAGCCCCAGCATTTT. It translates to CSARFGGVNQPQHF. The chain links TRBV20-1 to TRBJ1-5; D remains unclear. The ends were cut back, 3 bases at V and 7 bases at J, with 16 bases in the middle. CDR1 and CDR2 from the germline V gene are DFQATT and SNEGSKA (reference sequence). The CDR3 has 14 amino acids.

The J gene is TRBJ1-5, the V gene TRBV7-2; the D gene is possibly TRBD1 (5 bases). The ends were cut back, 3 bases at V and 9 bases at J, with 18 bases in the middle. Germline CDR1 reads SGHTA; CDR2 reads FQGNSA. CDR3 length: 15 amino acids. CDR3 loop: CASSLSYGGDRPQHF. The DNA of the CDR3 is TGTGCCAGCAGCTTGTCTTATGGGGGGGATCGGCCCCAGCATTTT.

V is TRBV28 and J is TRBJ1-2; D uncertain. There are 14 residues in the CDR3. Germline values: CDR1 MDHEN, CDR2 SYDVKM. V was clipped by 2 bases and J by 5 bases, with 12 bases between them. CDR3 sequence: CASSLRQHLYGYTF. DNA for the CDR3: TGTGCCAGCAGTTTAAGGCAGCATTTATATGGCTACACCTTC.

This clonotype was detected ten times or more. The CDR3 protein is CASSPEWGFIQYF. The CDR3 region has the DNA TGCGCCAGCAGCCCCGAATGGGGGTTCATTCAGTACTTC. The chain couples TRBV4-3 to TRBJ2-4; either TRBD1 or TRBD2 may fit D (5 bases each). CDR1 LGHNA and CDR2 YSLEER come from the germline V gene. Trimming took off 4 bases at V and 9 bases at J, with 13 bases between the two ends. There are 13 residues in the CDR3.

The rearrangement links TRBV20-1 to TRBJ2-1; D possibly corresponds to TRBD1 (6 bases). The V end was cut by 6 bases, the J end by 9 bases, with 12 bases between. Germline V gene sequence: CDR1 DFQATT, CDR2 SNEGSKA (reference sequence). This CDR3 contains 11 residues. Written as DNA, the CDR3 is TGCAGTGCCCAGGGGTGGGGTGAGCAGTTCTTC. This codes for CSAQGWGEQFF.

The chain links TRBV29-1 to TRBJ2-7; TRBD2 is a possible D gene (5 bases). CDR3 length: 15 amino acids. Deletions cut 1 base from V and 0 bases from J, with 13 bases between. Per germline, CDR1 SQVTM and CDR2 ANQGSEA. The CDR3, as DNA: TGCAGCGTTGAAGGTTCTTACACTAGCTCCTACGAGCAGTACTTC. Residues: CSVEGSYTSSYEQYF.

The chain recombines TRBV9 with TRBJ2-1, with D perhaps assigned TRBD1 or TRBD2 (5 bases each). V lost 4 bases and J 14 bases, leaving 16 bases between the germline ends. This CDR3 comprises 12 residues. The germline V gene has CDR1 SGDLS and CDR2 YYNGEE. The CDR3 sequence is CASSPLTGRKFF. Here the CDR3 DNA reads TGTGCCAGCAGCCCCTTGACGGGACGAAAGTTCTTC.